A single sample is the source of the 13 T cell receptor beta chains below, sequenced in a study of response to subunit inactivated influenza vaccine. TCRdb reanalysed the RT-PCR reads using MiXCR and keeps one entry per CDR3 protein. The repertoire holds hundreds of thousands of distinct CDR3 sequences, roughly 13% seen once, with approximately 6.5% in the top ten. The sample consisted of PBMCs from blood, taken roughly 2 weeks before vaccination. These receptors all come from a man aged 50 or older who received an inactivated influenza vaccine.

This clonotype has at least ten counts. The rearrangement links TRBV6-5 to TRBJ1-1; D call uncertain. The CDR3 runs 13 residues. Germline loops: CDR1 MNHEY, CDR2 SVGAGI. The germline V and J ends were trimmed by 1 base and 1 base, with 4 bases remaining between them. The CDR3 spells CASSYWRNTEAFF. CDR3 nucleotides: TGTGCCAGCAGTTACTGGCGGAACACTGAAGCTTTCTTT.

This clonotype has a handful of counts. The CDR3: CASSKLAVLTDTQYF. As DNA, the CDR3 is TGTGCCAGCAGCAAGTTGGCGGTTCTAACAGATACGCAGTATTTT. The V gene is TRBV11-2, the J gene TRBJ2-3; no clear D gene. V gave up 5 bases and J gave up 3 bases, with 15 bases separating them. The CDR3 has 15 residues. The germline V gene has CDR1 SGHAT and CDR2 FQNNGV. The whole variable domain, remainder taken from reference TRBV11-2 and TRBJ2-3, is EAGVAQSPRYKIIEKRQSVAFWCNPISGHATLYWYQQILGQGPKLLIQFQNNGVVDDSQLPKDRFSAERLKGVDSTLKIQPAKLEDSAVYLCASSKLAVLTDTQYFGPGTRLTVL.

This rearrangement joins TRBV15 to TRBJ2-1; tentative D call: TRBD2 (6 bases). The length of the CDR3 is 16 residues. The V end was cut by 4 bases, the J end by 7 bases, with 20 bases between. The V gene's germline CDR1 is LNHNV and CDR2 YYDKDF (reference sequence). CDR3 nucleotides: TGTGCCACCAGCATGTACCGGGAGTCACTAGGGAATGAGCAGTTCTTC. This codes for CATSMYRESLGNEQFF.

This clonotype was picked up many times. The genes are TRBV12-3 or TRBV12-4 and TRBJ1-5, with unresolved D. The CDR3 is 15 amino acids. V lost 5 bases and J lost 1, with 12 bases in between. The CDR3 DNA follows: TGTGCCAGCAGTGTGGCCGATGCGAGCAATCAGCCCCAGCATTTT. Protein sequence: CASSVADASNQPQHF.

The chain carries TRBV21-1 and TRBJ2-7; TRBD2, the table's D call, lacks a check against the DNA. TRBV21-1 is marked as a pseudogene. This CDR3 has 10 residues. CDR3 amino acids: CASEGSEQYF. The CDR3 DNA follows: TGTGCCAGCGAAGGGAGCGAGCAGTACTTC.

Only a few counts were recorded for this clonotype. CDR3 region: CASSLRDREVEAFF. DNA for the CDR3: TGTGCCAGCAGTCTCCGGGACAGGGAGGTTGAAGCTTTCTTT. This chain connects TRBV6-1 to TRBJ1-1; 9 nucleotides line up with TRBD1. The CDR3 consists of 14 residues. V lost 5 bases, J lost 7 bases, and 8 bases stayed unmatched. The germline V gene has CDR1 MNHNS and CDR2 SASEGT.

There are many counts of this clonotype. Its ends do not fully match the called genes, so a read error is possible. The CDR3 region is CASSSTGGSYNEQFF. As DNA, the CDR3 is TGTGCCAGCAGCTCGACAGGGGGCTCCTACAATGAGCAGTTCTTC. This rearrangement joins TRBV5-1 to TRBJ2-1, with 9 bases identical to TRBD1. This CDR3 spans 15 amino acids. Germline CDR1 reads SGHRS; CDR2 reads YFSETQ.

This clonotype was found a few times. V usage is TRBV27 and J usage is TRBJ2-3; 7 bases are shared with TRBD2. The CDR3 length is 16 residues. V gave up 5 bases and J gave up 5 bases; unmatched junction bases: 13. Germline values: CDR1 MNHEY, CDR2 SMNVEV (reference sequence). The CDR3 sequence is CASSPRLAHQRDTQYF. CDR3 DNA sequence: TGTGCCAGCAGTCCTCGACTAGCCCACCAGCGAGATACGCAGTATTTT.

This clonotype was seen a handful of times. V is TRBV29-1 and J is TRBJ1-1; D not resolved. The CDR3 sequence is 13 residues long. V was trimmed by 1 base and J by 1 base, leaving 7 bases between them. Germline V CDR1 and CDR2: SQVTM, ANQGSEA. The CDR3 coding sequence is TGCAGCGTTGAAGGTCACAAGAACACTGAAGCTTTCTTT. It encodes CSVEGHKNTEAFF.

Within the sample, this clonotype is medium-sized (0.01 to 0.1%). J is TRBJ2-3 and V is TRBV29-1; D gene ambiguous. V was pared by 3 bases and J by 1 base, with 11 bases between. The CDR3 is made up of 14 amino acids. Germline lookup yields CDR1 SQVTM and CDR2 ANQGSEA. The CDR3 region is CSVDRPQGTDTQYF. DNA for the CDR3: TGCAGCGTTGATAGGCCCCAGGGCACAGATACGCAGTATTTT.

The chain recombines TRBV7-2 with TRBJ2-2; TRBD2 matches 8 bases. The CDR3 loop spans 17 amino acids. V lost 0 bases to trimming and J lost 1 base; unmatched junction nucleotides: 4. CDR1 and CDR2 (germline): SGHTA, FQGNSA. The CDR3 DNA reads as TGTGCCAGCAGCTTAGCCCGTCTAGCGGGGAACACCGGGGAGCTGTTTTTT. As protein: CASSLARLAGNTGELFF. Full variable domain (outside the CDR3, taken from reference TRBV7-2 and TRBJ2-2): GAGVSQSPSNKVTEKGKDVELRCDPISGHTALYWYRQSLGQGLEFLIYFQGNSAPDKSGLPSDRFSAERTGGSVSTLTIQRTQQEDSAVYLCASSLARLAGNTGELFFGEGSRLTVL.

This clonotype has more than one count but fewer than ten. V is TRBV20-1 and J is TRBJ2-3; D possibly corresponds to TRBD2 (6 bases). The germline V and J ends were trimmed by 5 bases and 6 bases, with 27 bases remaining between them. Per germline, CDR1 DFQATT and CDR2 SNEGSKA (reference sequence). The CDR3 runs to 17 residues. The CDR3 protein is CSARPMGLTGVRDTQYF. DNA of the CDR3: TGCAGTGCTCGGCCCATGGGGTTAACGGGGGTACGCGATACGCAGTATTTT.

This clonotype has a handful of counts. The rearrangement joins TRBV7-3 to TRBJ2-7; TRBD1 aligns across 10 bases. V shed 3 bases and J 0 bases; nucleotides not matched to a gene: 2. Germline V gene lookup returns CDR1 SGHTA and CDR2 FQGTGA. The CDR3 has 15 residues. CDR3 amino acids: CASSLGQGYSYEQYF. The CDR3 nucleotides are TGTGCCAGCAGCTTGGGACAGGGGTACTCCTACGAGCAGTACTTC.